The 15 T cell receptor beta chains presented below share a single source sample, sequenced in a study of OX40 agonist ivuxolimab in advanced cancers. TCRdb's copy holds only in-frame clones and misses some; the assay was immunoSEQ multiplex PCR. This repertoire shows fewer than 85,000 clones, approximately 89% found once; its top ten account for 0.6% to 0.8%. Material: CD4+ or CD8+ T cells sorted from blood, obtained in a trial of the OX40 agonist ivuxolimab. These receptors all stem from an adult with an advanced solid tumor such as melanoma, head and neck, liver or kidney cancer.

This clone showed up just once. The J gene is TRBJ2-7, the V gene TRBV6-5; tentatively, D is TRBD1 or TRBD2 (5 bases each). V gave up 6 bases and J gave up 0 bases, with 9 bases separating them. CDR3 length: 13 amino acids. Germline assignment: CDR1 MNHEY and CDR2 SVGAGI. Here the CDR3 DNA reads TGTGCCAGCAGGAAGGGGAGCTCCTACGAGCAGTACTTC. It specifies CASRKGSSYEQYF.

This CDR3 is CASSSRPDSSISNQPQHF. The CDR3, as DNA: TGTGCCAGCAGCTCCCGCCCAGACAGTTCCATTAGCAATCAGCCCCAGCATTTT. The gene calls are TRBV5-6 and TRBJ1-5, with D tentatively TRBD1 (5 bases). The CDR3 loop spans 18 amino acids. Trimming left V 3 bases short and J 0 bases short, with 19 bases between. Germline CDR1 and CDR2: SGHDT and YYEEEE.

This chain links TRBV7-9 with TRBJ2-7; 10 bases line up with TRBD2. Trimming cost V 1 base and J 7 bases; bases outside gene matches: 7. The CDR3 has 15 residues. Germline V lookup: CDR1 SEHNR, CDR2 FQNEAQ (reference sequence). CDR3 protein: CASSLDLAGVGEQYF. In DNA form, the CDR3 reads TGTGCCAGCAGCTTAGATCTAGCGGGAGTTGGGGAGCAGTACTTC. The full variable domain, with the rest looked up from reference TRBV7-9 and TRBJ2-7, is DTGVSQNPRHKITKRGQNVTFRCDPISEHNRLYWYRQTLGQGPEFLTYFQNEAQLEKSRLLSDRFSAERPKGSFSTLEIQRTEQGDSAMYLCASSLDLAGVGEQYFGPGTRLTVT.

The gene calls are TRBV7-6 and TRBJ2-7, with D perhaps matching TRBD1 (6 bases). The CDR3 loop spans 15 amino acids. CDR1 SGHVS and CDR2 FNYEAQ come from the germline V gene. Trimming took off 5 bases at V and 7 bases at J, with 21 bases between the two ends. DNA for the CDR3: TGTGCCAGCAGCCGAGGGGGACGCTCTCTGGGGGAGCAGTACTTC. Protein sequence: CASSRGGRSLGEQYF. Variable domain in full (rest from reference TRBV7-6 and TRBJ2-7): GAGVSQSPRYKVTKRGQDVALRCDPISGHVSLYWYRQALGQGPEFLTYFNYEAQQDKSGLPNDRFSAERPEGSISTLTIQRTEQRDSAMYRCASSRGGRSLGEQYFGPGTRLTVT.

This chain connects TRBV27 to TRBJ2-1; D not certain. The V gene lost 6 bases and the J gene lost 5 bases, with 11 bases spanning the gap. The germline V gene encodes CDR1 MNHEY and CDR2 SMNVEV (reference sequence). CDR3 length: 13 amino acids. In DNA form, the CDR3 reads TGTGCCAGCAGCCTTAGAGGCGACAATGAGCAGTTCTTC. It specifies CASSLRGDNEQFF.

J is TRBJ2-3 and V is TRBV7-9, with 8 bases aligning to TRBD2. V trimming: 4 bases; J trimming: 6 bases; junction bases outside the gene matches: 15. The CDR3 is 17 amino acids. Looked up from germline, CDR1 is SEHNR and CDR2 is FQNEAQ (reference sequence). CDR3 bases: TGTGCCAGCAGCTCCTTAAGTTCGGGCGGGGGGATGGATACGCAGTATTTT. Translating gives CASSSLSSGGGMDTQYF.

This clone was detected a few times. The chain employs TRBV4-3 and TRBJ1-6; a possible D gene is TRBD1 (6 bases). V was cut by 2 bases and J by 9 bases, with 14 bases left in between. Per germline, CDR1 LGHNA and CDR2 YSLEER. The CDR3 totals 15 residues. CDR3 sequence (DNA): TGCGCCAGCAGCCAATTACAGGGCTTGGGTTCACCCCTCCACTTT. Its protein product is CASSQLQGLGSPLHF.

This rearrangement joins TRBV5-1 to TRBJ2-5, with TRBD2 matching 13 bases. Germline CDR1 reads SGHRS; CDR2 reads YFSETQ. The junction had 12 bases not matched to a gene; V was cut back by 2 bases and J by 11 bases. CDR3 length: 16 residues. The CDR3 loop is CASSFLPGLAGWEQYF. CDR3 nucleotides: TGCGCCAGCAGCTTCCTACCGGGACTAGCGGGATGGGAGCAGTACTTC.

The chain is built from TRBV2 and TRBJ1-1; D is perhaps TRBD1 (5 bases). CDR3 length equals 14 residues. Germline V gene sequence: CDR1 SNHLY, CDR2 FYNNEI. Deletions cut 2 bases from V and 1 base from J, with 8 bases between. The CDR3 sequence: CASSELGENTEAFF. As DNA, the CDR3 is TGTGCCAGCAGTGAATTGGGGGAGAACACTGAAGCTTTCTTT.

The J gene is TRBJ2-4, the V gene TRBV25-1, with 7 bases aligning to TRBD1. Germline values: CDR1 MGHDK, CDR2 SYGVNS. The CDR3 loop spans 13 amino acids. J was trimmed by 4 bases and V by 4 bases; bases with no gene match: 1. CDR3 sequence reads: CASSGDSKNIQYF. The CDR3 DNA reads as TGTGCCAGCAGTGGGGACAGTAAAAACATTCAGTACTTC.

The chain combines TRBV7-9 with TRBJ1-3; D possibly corresponds to TRBD1 (5 bases). Between the trimmed V and J ends, which lost 7 bases and 1 base, there was a span of 14 bases. Per the germline V gene, CDR1 is SEHNR and CDR2 is FQNEAQ (reference sequence). The CDR3 runs 15 residues. The CDR3, as DNA: TGTGCCAGCACCTATCAGGGTTCTTCTGGAAACACCATATATTTT. It specifies CASTYQGSSGNTIYF.

The chain is built from TRBV19 and TRBJ1-4; D uncertain. The CDR3 runs to 14 residues. Trimming cost V 4 bases and J 1 base, with 7 bases left between them. CDR1 LNHDA and CDR2 SQIVND come from the germline V gene (reference sequence). In DNA, the CDR3 is TGTGCCAGTAGTAATCGGATAACTAATGAAAAACTGTTTTTT. Amino acid sequence: CASSNRITNEKLFF.

V is TRBV18 and J is TRBJ1-5; TRBD1 aligns across 9 bases. Germline V lookup: CDR1 KGHSH, CDR2 LQKENI. Losses at the gene ends were 3 bases for V and 5 bases for J; bases not matched to a gene: 2. The CDR3 runs 14 residues. The chain's CDR3 is CASSPRDRDQPQHF. DNA for the CDR3: TGTGCCAGCTCACCCCGGGACAGGGATCAGCCCCAGCATTTT.

The genes are TRBV18 and TRBJ2-7; a possible D gene is TRBD1 (6 bases). Trimming removed 3 bases from V and 5 bases from J, with 8 bases in between. Germline CDR1 KGHSH, CDR2 LQKENI. The CDR3 covers 12 residues. CDR3 nucleotide sequence: TGTGCCAGCTCACCCCAGGGGAACGAGCAGTACTTC. Translated: CASSPQGNEQYF.

The V gene is TRBV7-3, the J gene TRBJ2-2, with no clear D. There are 13 residues in the CDR3. CDR1 and CDR2 (germline): SGHTA, FQGTGA. V lost 6 bases and J lost 1, with 6 bases in between. As DNA, the CDR3 is TGTGCCAGCAGATCGGGGAACACCGGGGAGCTGTTTTTT. This gives the protein CASRSGNTGELFF. The complete variable domain, with remaining parts taken from reference TRBV7-3 and TRBJ2-2, reads GAGVSQTPSNKVTEKGKYVELRCDPISGHTALYWYRQSLGQGPEFLIYFQGTGAADDSGLPNDRFFAVRPEGSVSTLKIQRTERGDSAVYLCASRSGNTGELFFGEGSRLTVL.